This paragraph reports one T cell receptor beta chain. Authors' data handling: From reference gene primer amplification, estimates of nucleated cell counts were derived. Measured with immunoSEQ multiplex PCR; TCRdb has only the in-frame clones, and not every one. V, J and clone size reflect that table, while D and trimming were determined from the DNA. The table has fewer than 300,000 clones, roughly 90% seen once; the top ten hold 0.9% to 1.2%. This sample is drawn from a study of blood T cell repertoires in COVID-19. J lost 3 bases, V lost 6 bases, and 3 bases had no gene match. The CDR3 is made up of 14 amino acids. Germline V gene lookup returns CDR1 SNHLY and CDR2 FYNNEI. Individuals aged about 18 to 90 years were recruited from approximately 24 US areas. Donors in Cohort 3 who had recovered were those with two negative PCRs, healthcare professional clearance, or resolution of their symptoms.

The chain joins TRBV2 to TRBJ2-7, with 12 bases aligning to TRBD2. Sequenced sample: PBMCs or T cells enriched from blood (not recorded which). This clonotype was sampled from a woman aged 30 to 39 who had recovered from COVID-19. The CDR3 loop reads CASRRLAGDYEQYF. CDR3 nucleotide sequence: TGTGCCAGCAGGAGACTAGCGGGAGACTACGAGCAGTACTTC.